This T cell receptor (beta chain) was identified during a study of T cell responses to AZD1222 COVID-19 vaccine. The repertoire was sequenced with immunoSEQ multiplex PCR; TCRdb's copy has only in-frame clones and lacks some. The sample yields 150,000 or so clones, about 91% seen once. Germline assignment: CDR1 LNHDA and CDR2 SQIVND (reference sequence). The junction had 7 bases not matched to a gene; V was cut back by 9 bases and J by 9 bases. This CDR3 comprises 11 residues. The sample here was peripheral blood, taken 28 days after the second AZD1222 dose. The rearrangement uses TRBV19 and TRBJ1-2, with 7 bases that match TRBD1. The TCR was taken from an adult who received the AZD1222 COVID-19 vaccine. CDR3 region: CASRDRVRYTF. In nucleotides, the CDR3 is TGTGCCAGCCGAGACAGGGTACGCTACACCTTC.